The clone carrying this TCR beta chain showed up just once. The V end lost 6 bases, the J end lost 0 bases, and 15 bases lay between the germline ends. Germline-derived CDR1 and CDR2 are SNHLY and FYNNEI. This CDR3 is 17 amino acids long. This sample stems from a study of blood T cell repertoires in COVID-19. The overall study: Material from acute and convalescent COVID-19 was sourced from the United States, Italy and Spain. PBMCs, B-cell-depleted T cells, or T cells were the source of the cDNA or gDNA that made up the material.

Profiled with immunoSEQ multiplex PCR; TCRdb holds only in-frame clones, not every one. The sample holds hundreds of thousands of clones, around 83% seen once. Sequenced sample: peripheral blood. The sequence derives from a woman aged 45-59 years with acute or convalescent COVID-19. The chain has TRBV2 and TRBJ2-6, with unresolved D. CDR3 nucleotides: TGTGCCAGCAGCGTACCAATAACAGACTCTGGGGCCAACGTCCTGACTTTC. Translating it yields CASSVPITDSGANVLTF. The full variable domain, rest sourced from reference TRBV2 and TRBJ2-6, is EPEVTQTPSHQVTQMGQEVILRCVPISNHLYFYWYRQILGQKVEFLVSFYNNEISEKSEIFDDQFSVERPDGSNFTLKIRSTKLEDSAMYFCASSVPITDSGANVLTFGAGSRLTVL.